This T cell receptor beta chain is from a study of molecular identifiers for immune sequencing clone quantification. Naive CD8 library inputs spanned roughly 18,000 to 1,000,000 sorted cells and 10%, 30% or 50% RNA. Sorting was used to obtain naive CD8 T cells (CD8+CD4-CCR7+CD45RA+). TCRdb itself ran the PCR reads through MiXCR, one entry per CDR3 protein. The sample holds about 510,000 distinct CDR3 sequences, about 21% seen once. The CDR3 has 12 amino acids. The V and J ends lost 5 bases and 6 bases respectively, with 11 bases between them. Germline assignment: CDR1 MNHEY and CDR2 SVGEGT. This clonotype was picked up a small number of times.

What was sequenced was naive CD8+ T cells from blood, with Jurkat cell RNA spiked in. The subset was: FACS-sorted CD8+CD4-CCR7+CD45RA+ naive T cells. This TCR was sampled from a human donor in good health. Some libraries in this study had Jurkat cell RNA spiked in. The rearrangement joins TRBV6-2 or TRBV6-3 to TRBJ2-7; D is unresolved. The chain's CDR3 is CASSGFSTEQYF. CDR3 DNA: TGTGCCAGCAGTGGCTTCTCAACCGAGCAGTACTTC.